Listed below are T cell receptor beta chains from one sample, sequenced in a study of shared T cell receptors in the human thymus. TCRdb's copy holds only in-frame clones and misses some; the assay was immunoSEQ multiplex PCR. The sample contains more than 550,000 clones, around 87% of which appear only once. This sample also belongs to another study, concerning human thymus T cells.

Sequencing used thymocytes. Receptors originate from a boy under two years old with a congenital heart defect. The CDR3 runs from the conserved cysteine through the conserved F or W. The order of the fields is CDR3 length, V gene, J gene, D gene, clone size, CDR3 DNA, CDR3 protein. The D gene is left open where the match is weak. Some rows mark clone size as missing; the rest say once, few, many or name a class of expanded clone.

length: 14; V: TRBV4-2; J: TRBJ2-1; D: TRBD2; size: -; DNA: TGTGCCAGCAGCCGCGAAACCCGGACTAGCGGGGGAATCTTC; CDR3: CASSRETRTSGGIF
length: 17; V: TRBV7-8; J: TRBJ2-3; D: -; size: -; DNA: TGTGCCAGCAGCCGGAAAGGCCCCATGGTCGAGGCAGATACGCAGTATTTT; CDR3: CASSRKGPMVEADTQYF
length: 13; V: TRBV29-1; J: TRBJ1-1; D: TRBD1; size: -; DNA: TGCAGCGTCACTGACAGGGCGGTAGGTGAAGCTTTCTTT; CDR3: CSVTDRAVGEAFF
length: 19; V: TRBV12-2; J: TRBJ2-5; D: -; size: -; DNA: TGTGCAAGTCGCTTAGCGAAACTACTTCTACAGGGGGCCAGGGAGACCCAGTACTTC; CDR3: CASRLAKLLLQGARETQYF
length: 15; V: TRBV4-1; J: TRBJ2-7; D: -; size: -; DNA: TGCGCCAGCAGCCAAGCCCCAGCGTTCTCCTACGAGCAGTACTTC; CDR3: CASSQAPAFSYEQYF
length: 14; V: TRBV4-1; J: TRBJ1-2; D: -; size: -; DNA: TGCGCCAGCAGCCAAGCTGGCGGGGAACGGGGCTACACCTTC; CDR3: CASSQAGGERGYTF
length: 16; V: TRBV7-2; J: TRBJ1-5; D: TRBD1; size: -; DNA: TGTGCCAGCAGCTTTCAGGGGGCTAATAGCAATCAGCCCCAGCATTTT; CDR3: CASSFQGANSNQPQHF
length: 17; V: TRBV4-2; J: TRBJ1-5; D: -; size: -; DNA: TGTGCCAGCAGCCAAGATCGGGTATTCCAGGGAAATCAGCCCCAGCATTTT; CDR3: CASSQDRVFQGNQPQHF
length: 17; V: TRBV7-9; J: TRBJ1-1; D: TRBD1; size: -; DNA: TGTGCCAGCAGCTTAGGGACAGGGGGCCGCATGAACACTGAAGCTTTCTTT; CDR3: CASSLGTGGRMNTEAFF
length: 15; V: TRBV29-1; J: TRBJ2-3; D: -; size: -; DNA: TGCAGCGTTGAAGATAAGGAGGGAGCAACAGATACGCAGTATTTT; CDR3: CSVEDKEGATDTQYF
length: 14; V: TRBV19; J: TRBJ2-7; D: -; size: -; DNA: TGTGCCAGTAGTATAGGACGGAGGGAGTACGAGCAGTACTTC; CDR3: CASSIGRREYEQYF
length: 14; V: TRBV19; J: TRBJ2-7; D: TRBD1; size: -; DNA: TGTGCCAGTAGCACCGGGACAGGGGTTTACGAGCAGTACTTC; CDR3: CASSTGTGVYEQYF
length: 13; V: TRBV30; J: TRBJ2-7; D: TRBD1; size: few; DNA: TGTGCCTGGAGCCTAGGGGGCTTCGACGAGCAGTACTTC; CDR3: CAWSLGGFDEQYF
length: 17; V: TRBV4-3; J: TRBJ2-5; D: TRBD2; size: few; DNA: TGCGCCAGCAGCCAAGAGGGGCTAGCGGGAGGCTTGGAGACCCAGTACTTC; CDR3: CASSQEGLAGGLETQYF
length: 13; V: TRBV7-3; J: TRBJ1-1; D: -; size: -; DNA: TGTGCCAGCAGCGCCTCAGGGTACACTGAAGCTTTCTTT; CDR3: CASSASGYTEAFF
length: 15; V: TRBV27; J: TRBJ1-6; D: TRBD1; size: once; DNA: TGTGCCAGCAGTTCCCGGACAGGTTTAGGGTCACCCCTCCACTTT; CDR3: CASSSRTGLGSPLHF
length: 13; V: TRBV7-2; J: TRBJ2-5; D: -; size: -; DNA: TGTGCCAGCAGGTCAGGGGCGTCAGGGCCCCAGTACTTC; CDR3: CASRSGASGPQYF
length: 16; V: TRBV27; J: TRBJ1-5; D: -; size: once; DNA: TGTGCCAGCAGTTTATCAGCAGGGGTAAGCAATCAGCCCCAGCATTTT; CDR3: CASSLSAGVSNQPQHF
length: 15; V: TRBV4-1; J: TRBJ1-5; D: -; size: -; DNA: TGCGCCAGCAGCCAAGTATCGGGACAAAGATCGCCCCAGCATTTT; CDR3: CASSQVSGQRSPQHF
length: 16; V: TRBV4-3; J: TRBJ2-7; D: TRBD2; size: few; DNA: TGCGCCAGCAGCCATGTGGTGCGGGAGGACTGGTACGAGCAGTACTTC; CDR3: CASSHVVREDWYEQYF
length: 16; V: TRBV19; J: TRBJ2-1; D: -; size: few; DNA: TGTGCCAGCACCCGAACCGGGGAGTGGGCCTACAATGAGCAGTTCTTC; CDR3: CASTRTGEWAYNEQFF
length: 15; V: TRBV4-3; J: TRBJ1-2; D: TRBD1; size: once; DNA: TGCGCCAGCAGCCAAGGGGCAGGGGGGAGTGATGGCTACACCTTC; CDR3: CASSQGAGGSDGYTF
length: 15; V: TRBV7-9; J: TRBJ2-1; D: TRBD1; size: -; DNA: TGTGCCAGCAGTTTACGGAGGACAGGGGTCAATGAGCAGTTCTTC; CDR3: CASSLRRTGVNEQFF
length: 17; V: TRBV4-3; J: TRBJ1-1; D: -; size: -; DNA: TGCGCCAGCAGCCAAGAAGATATTTGTTGCGCTAACACTGAAGCTTTCTTT; CDR3: CASSQEDICCANTEAFF
length: 14; V: TRBV18; J: TRBJ2-7; D: TRBD1; size: once; DNA: TGTGCCAGCTCACCAAAACCAACAGGGGCCGAGCAGTACTTC; CDR3: CASSPKPTGAEQYF
length: 15; V: TRBV5-1; J: TRBJ2-1; D: TRBD2; size: -; DNA: TGCGCCAGCAGCTTAGCGGGGAAGACTGACAATGAGCAGTTCTTC; CDR3: CASSLAGKTDNEQFF